This record concerns one TCR beta chain sequence. The CDR3 runs 15 residues. V gave up 0 bases and J gave up 5 bases, with 14 bases separating them. Germline CDR1 is SGHRS and CDR2 is YFSETQ. This entry belongs to a study of blood T cell repertoires in COVID-19. Overall study context: Samples came from the United States, Italy and Spain, spanning acute and convalescent COVID-19. PBMCs, B-cell-depleted T cells, or T cells provided the cDNA or gDNA that made up the material.

As processed by the authors: Reference gene primer amplification gave estimated nucleated cell counts. The method was immunoSEQ multiplex PCR; TCRdb's version includes in-frame clones alone and lacks a portion of them. Clonal size and the V and J genes are those of that table, whereas D and trimming came from the DNA. The table has 150,000 to 180,000 clones, about 85% seen once. The J gene is TRBJ2-5, the V gene TRBV5-1; a weak D match, TRBD2 (7 bases). This TCR was sampled from a woman in her 70s with acute or convalescent COVID-19. The specimen sequenced was peripheral blood. CDR3 sequence (DNA): TGCGCCAGCAGCTTGGGCGGGGGCGCTGGGGAGACCCAGTACTTC. Encoded protein: CASSLGGGAGETQYF.